This TCR beta chain is from a study of prognosis after radiotherapy for stage I lung cancer. Study details: Adenocarcinoma occurred in about a dozen patients and squamous cell carcinoma in seven.

The germline V and J ends were trimmed by 5 bases and 3 bases, with 18 bases remaining between them. This CDR3 is 15 amino acids long. Germline V gene data show CDR1 as SGHKS and CDR2 as YYEKEE (reference sequence). This clonotype came up many times. Amplification of TCR beta CDR3 from genomic DNA used two-round multiplex PCR. Round one of PCR was performed, and it used primers specific to each TRBV and TRBJ gene. MiXCR, applied by TCRdb to the multiplex PCR reads, yields one record per CDR3 protein. This sample has some 38,000 distinct CDR3 sequences, with around 22% found just once. The starting material was PBMCs, obtained before or after stereotactic body radiation therapy (not recorded which). The sequence came from a donor aged 50 or older with non-small cell lung cancer. This chain connects TRBV5-5 to TRBJ2-7, with D possibly being TRBD1 (6 bases). The CDR3 protein is CASSYHRDKVYEQYF. CDR3 nucleotides: TGTGCCAGCAGTTACCACCGGGACAAGGTCTACGAGCAGTACTTC. The full variable domain, in which reference TRBV5-5 and TRBJ2-7 provide the parts outside the CDR3, is DAGVTQSPTHLIKTRGQQVTLRCSPISGHKSVSWYQQVLGQGPQFIFQYYEKEERGRGNFPDRFSARQFPNYSSELNVNALLLGDSALYLCASSYHRDKVYEQYFGPGTRLTVT.